These 12 T cell receptor beta chains were sequenced from one sample in a study of OX40 agonist ivuxolimab in advanced cancers. TCRdb's copy holds only in-frame clones and misses some; the assay was immunoSEQ multiplex PCR. The sample contains just under 85,000 clones, roughly 80% of which appear only once. The input for sequencing was CD4+ or CD8+ T cells sorted from blood, taken in a trial of the OX40 agonist ivuxolimab. The receptor set was obtained from an adult with an advanced solid tumor such as melanoma, head and neck, liver or kidney cancer.

This clone was counted at least ten times. V is TRBV30 and J is TRBJ1-2; D is perhaps TRBD1 (5 bases). The CDR3 runs 14 residues. V lost 1 base, J lost 4 bases, and 13 bases lay in between. Germline assignment: CDR1 GTSNPN and CDR2 SVGIG (reference sequence). In DNA form, the CDR3 reads TGTGCCTGGAGTGAAGACAGCGTCTCCTATGGCTACACCTTC. Translating it yields CAWSEDSVSYGYTF.

A word on this clone: The junction and the germline gene differ at one end; a read error may be behind it. V is TRBV19 and J is TRBJ2-3, with D possibly TRBD1 on 6 matching bases. CDR1 is LNHDA, CDR2 SQIVND, per germline (reference sequence). CDR3 length equals 16 residues. The CDR3 reads CASSRSKQGPTDTQYF. CDR3 nucleotides: TGTGCAAGTAGTAGGTCCAAACAGGGCCCCACAGATACGCAGTATTTT.

The chain combines TRBV4-1 with TRBJ1-2; 9 nucleotides align to TRBD1. The V segment lost 5 bases and the J segment 4 bases; nucleotides outside the gene matches: 5. The CDR3 is 14 amino acids. Per the germline V gene, CDR1 is MGHRA and CDR2 is YSYEKL. The CDR3 loop reads CASSVQGAGYGYTF. The CDR3 DNA reads TGCGCCAGCAGCGTACAGGGGGCGGGCTATGGCTACACCTTC.

The chain carries TRBV10-3 and TRBJ2-3, with TRBD1 identical over 9 bases. Trimming took 2 bases from V and 6 from J; bases not matched to a gene: 12. CDR1 and CDR2 from the germline V gene are ENHRY and SYGVKD. The CDR3 totals 17 residues. DNA for the CDR3: TGTGCCATCAGTGAGCCGATTCGGGACAGGGAGAGGGATACGCAGTATTTT. It encodes CAISEPIRDRERDTQYF.

For the CDR3, the DNA is TGCGCCAGCAGCCAAGAACTGGGCGGTCTCGTGCGGAATTCACCCCTCCACTTT. Protein: CASSQELGGLVRNSPLHF. This rearrangement joins TRBV4-3 to TRBJ1-6; D not certain. CDR1 and CDR2 from the germline V gene are LGHNA and YSLEER. The CDR3 has 18 residues. The V end lost 0 bases, the J end lost 7 bases, and 19 bases lay between the germline ends.

The rearrangement links TRBV7-3 to TRBJ2-5; 10 bases fit TRBD1. CDR3 length: 15 residues. Per the germline V gene, CDR1 is SGHTA and CDR2 is FQGTGA. The V segment lost 5 bases and the J segment 0 bases; nucleotides outside the gene matches: 3. In nucleotides, the CDR3 is TGTGCCAGCAGCGAGGGACAGGGGTACCAAGAGACCCAGTACTTC. It encodes CASSEGQGYQETQYF.

The genes are TRBV7-9 and TRBJ2-5; 8 bases fit TRBD2. The V gene end was trimmed by 2 bases and the J gene end by 2 bases; junction bases not matched to a gene: 4. Germline CDR1 reads SEHNR; CDR2 reads FQNEAQ (reference sequence). The CDR3 contains 15 residues. The CDR3 bases are TGTGCCAGCAGCTTACTAGCGGGTTTACAAGAGACCCAGTACTTC. Amino acids: CASSLLAGLQETQYF.

The chain uses TRBV6-6 and TRBJ2-6, with D unclear. Trimming took 7 bases from V and 2 from J, leaving 6 bases between them. The CDR3 loop spans 13 amino acids. Looked up from germline, CDR1 is MNHNY and CDR2 is SVGAGI (reference sequence). The CDR3 nucleotides are TGTGCCAGCATTAATCCTGGGGCCAACGTCCTGACTTTC. This gives the protein CASINPGANVLTF.

In this sample, this clone turned up once. The genes are TRBV10-3 and TRBJ1-1, with D possibly TRBD1 on 6 matching bases. This CDR3 is built from 15 residues. The germline CDR1 and CDR2 sequences are ENHRY and SYGVKD. Trimming stripped 6 bases from V and 1 base from J, with 15 bases between. The CDR3 DNA reads as TGTGCCATCAGCCCCACCCGGACAGAGAACACTGAAGCTTTCTTT. This encodes CAISPTRTENTEAFF.

J is TRBJ1-6 and V is TRBV30; tentative D call: TRBD1 (5 bases). Germline V gene lookup returns CDR1 GTSNPN and CDR2 SVGIG (reference sequence). Trimming removed 0 bases from V and 7 bases from J, with 10 bases in between. The CDR3 contains 14 residues. CDR3 nucleotide sequence: TGTGCCTGGAGTGTGACAGCGGGCAATTCACCCCTCCACTTT. This gives the protein CAWSVTAGNSPLHF. Based on the CDR3 plus reference TRBV30 and TRBJ1-6, the full variable domain is SQTIHQWPATLVQPVGSPLSLECTVEGTSNPNLYWYRQAAGRGLQLLFYSVGIGQISSEVPQNLSASRPQDRQFILSSKKLLLSDSGFYLCAWSVTAGNSPLHFGNGTRLTVT.

The chain uses TRBV5-4 and TRBJ1-6; the D gene is possibly TRBD1 (6 bases). The V and J ends lost 2 bases and 7 bases respectively, with 13 bases between them. The CDR3 sequence is 15 residues long. Germline CDR1 is SGHNT and CDR2 is YYREEE (reference sequence). CDR3 loop: CASSFSTGRNSPLHF. Here the CDR3 DNA reads TGTGCCAGCAGCTTTTCGACAGGCAGGAATTCACCCCTCCACTTT.

This chain connects TRBV2 to TRBJ2-5; 8 bases line up with TRBD1. Germline lookup yields CDR1 SNHLY and CDR2 FYNNEI. The length of the CDR3 is 15 residues. V was pared by 6 bases and J by 1 base, with 7 bases of the junction left unmatched. CDR3 in DNA: TGTGCCAGCAGAGACCTTACAGGGGGCCAAGAGACCCAGTACTTC. Translated: CASRDLTGGQETQYF.